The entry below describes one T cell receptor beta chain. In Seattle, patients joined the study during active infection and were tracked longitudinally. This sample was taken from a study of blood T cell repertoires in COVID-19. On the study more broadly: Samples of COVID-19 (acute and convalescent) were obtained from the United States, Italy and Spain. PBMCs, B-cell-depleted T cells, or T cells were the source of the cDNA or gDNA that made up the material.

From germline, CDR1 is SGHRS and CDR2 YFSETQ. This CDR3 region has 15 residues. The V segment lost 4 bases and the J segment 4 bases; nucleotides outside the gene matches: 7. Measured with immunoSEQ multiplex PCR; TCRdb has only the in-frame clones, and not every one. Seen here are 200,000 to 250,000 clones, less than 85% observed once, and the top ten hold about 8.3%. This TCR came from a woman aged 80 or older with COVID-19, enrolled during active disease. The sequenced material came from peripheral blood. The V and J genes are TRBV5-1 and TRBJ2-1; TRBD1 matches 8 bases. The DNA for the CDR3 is TGCGCCAGCAGCGTGACAGGGGTTGGGTACAATGAGCAGTTCTTC. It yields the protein CASSVTGVGYNEQFF.